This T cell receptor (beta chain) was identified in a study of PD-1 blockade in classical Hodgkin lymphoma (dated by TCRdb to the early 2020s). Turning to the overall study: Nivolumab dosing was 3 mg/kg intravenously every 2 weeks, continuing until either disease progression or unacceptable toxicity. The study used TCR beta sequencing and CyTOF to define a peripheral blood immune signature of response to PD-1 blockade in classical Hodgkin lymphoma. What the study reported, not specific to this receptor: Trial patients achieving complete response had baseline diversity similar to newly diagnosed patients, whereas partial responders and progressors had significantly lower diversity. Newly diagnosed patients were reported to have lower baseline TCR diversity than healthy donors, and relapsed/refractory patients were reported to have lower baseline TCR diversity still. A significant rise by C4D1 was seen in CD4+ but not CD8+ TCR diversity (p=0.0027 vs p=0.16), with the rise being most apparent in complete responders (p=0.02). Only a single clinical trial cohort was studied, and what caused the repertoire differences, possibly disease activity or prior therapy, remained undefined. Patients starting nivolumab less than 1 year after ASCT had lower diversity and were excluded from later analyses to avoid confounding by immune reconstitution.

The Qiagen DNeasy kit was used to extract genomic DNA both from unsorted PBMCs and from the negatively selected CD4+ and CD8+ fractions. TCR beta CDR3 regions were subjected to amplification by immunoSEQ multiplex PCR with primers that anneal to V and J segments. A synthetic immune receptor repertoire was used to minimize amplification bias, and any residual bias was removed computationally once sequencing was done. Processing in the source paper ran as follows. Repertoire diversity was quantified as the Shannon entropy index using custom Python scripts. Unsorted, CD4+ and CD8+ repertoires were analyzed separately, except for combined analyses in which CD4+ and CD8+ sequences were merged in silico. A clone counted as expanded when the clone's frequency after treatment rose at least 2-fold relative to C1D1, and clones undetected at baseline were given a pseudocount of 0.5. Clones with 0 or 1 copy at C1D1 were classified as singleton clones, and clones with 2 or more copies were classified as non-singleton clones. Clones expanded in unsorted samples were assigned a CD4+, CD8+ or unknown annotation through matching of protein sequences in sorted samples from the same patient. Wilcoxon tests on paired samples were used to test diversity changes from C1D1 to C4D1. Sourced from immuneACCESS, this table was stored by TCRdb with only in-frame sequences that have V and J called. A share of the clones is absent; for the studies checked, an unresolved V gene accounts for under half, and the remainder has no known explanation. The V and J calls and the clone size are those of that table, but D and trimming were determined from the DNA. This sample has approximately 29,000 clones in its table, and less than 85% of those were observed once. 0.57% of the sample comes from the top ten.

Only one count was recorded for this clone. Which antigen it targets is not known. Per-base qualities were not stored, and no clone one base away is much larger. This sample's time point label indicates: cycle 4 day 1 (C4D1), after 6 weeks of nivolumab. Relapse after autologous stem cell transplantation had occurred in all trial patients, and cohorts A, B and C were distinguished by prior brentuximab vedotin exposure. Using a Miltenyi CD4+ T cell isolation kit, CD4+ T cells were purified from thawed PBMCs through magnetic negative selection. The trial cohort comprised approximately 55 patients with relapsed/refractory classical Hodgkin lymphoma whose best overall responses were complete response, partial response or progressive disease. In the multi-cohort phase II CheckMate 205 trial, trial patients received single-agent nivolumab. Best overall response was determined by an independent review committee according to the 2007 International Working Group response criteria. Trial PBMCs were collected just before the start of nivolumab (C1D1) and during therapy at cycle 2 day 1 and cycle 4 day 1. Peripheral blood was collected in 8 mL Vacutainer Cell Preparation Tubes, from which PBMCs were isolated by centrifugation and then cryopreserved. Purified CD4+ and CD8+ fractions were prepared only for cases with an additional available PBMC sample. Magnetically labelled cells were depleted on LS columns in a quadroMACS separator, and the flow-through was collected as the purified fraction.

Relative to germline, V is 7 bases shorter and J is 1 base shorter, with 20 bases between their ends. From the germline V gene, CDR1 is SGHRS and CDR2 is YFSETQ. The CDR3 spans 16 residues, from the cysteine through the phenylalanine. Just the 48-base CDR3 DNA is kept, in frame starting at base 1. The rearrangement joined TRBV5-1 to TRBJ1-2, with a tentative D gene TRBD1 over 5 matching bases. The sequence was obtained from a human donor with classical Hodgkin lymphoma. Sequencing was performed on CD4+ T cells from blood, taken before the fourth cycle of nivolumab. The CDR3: CASSGGGADFNYGYTF. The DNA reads TGCGCCAGCTCCGGGGGGGGTGCCGATTTTAACTATGGCTACACCTTC.